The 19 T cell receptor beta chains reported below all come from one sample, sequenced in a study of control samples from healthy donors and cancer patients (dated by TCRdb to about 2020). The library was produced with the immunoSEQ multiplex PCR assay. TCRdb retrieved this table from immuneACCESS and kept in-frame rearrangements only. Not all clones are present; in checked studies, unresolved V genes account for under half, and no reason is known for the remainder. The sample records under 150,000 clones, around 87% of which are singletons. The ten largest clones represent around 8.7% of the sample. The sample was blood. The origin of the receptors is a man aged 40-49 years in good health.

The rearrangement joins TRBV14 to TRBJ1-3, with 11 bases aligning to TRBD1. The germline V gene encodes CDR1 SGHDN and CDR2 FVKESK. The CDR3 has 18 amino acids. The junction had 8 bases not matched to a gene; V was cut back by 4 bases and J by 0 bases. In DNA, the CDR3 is TGTGCCAGCAGCCCCGGGACAGGGGGACTTCACTCTGGAAACACCATATATTTT. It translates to CASSPGTGGLHSGNTIYF.

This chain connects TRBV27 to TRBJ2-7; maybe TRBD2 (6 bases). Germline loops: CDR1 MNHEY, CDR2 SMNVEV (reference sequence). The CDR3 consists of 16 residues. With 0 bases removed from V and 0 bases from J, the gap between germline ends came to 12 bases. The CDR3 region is CASSLSWGEVSYEQYF. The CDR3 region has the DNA TGTGCCAGCAGTTTATCGTGGGGGGAGGTCTCCTACGAGCAGTACTTC.

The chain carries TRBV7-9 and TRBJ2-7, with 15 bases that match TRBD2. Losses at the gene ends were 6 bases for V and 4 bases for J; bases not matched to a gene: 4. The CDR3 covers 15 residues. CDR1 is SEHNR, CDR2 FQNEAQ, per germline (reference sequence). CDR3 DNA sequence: TGTGCCAGCAGTCCCGGGACTAGCGGGGGGTACGAGCAGTACTTC. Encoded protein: CASSPGTSGGYEQYF.

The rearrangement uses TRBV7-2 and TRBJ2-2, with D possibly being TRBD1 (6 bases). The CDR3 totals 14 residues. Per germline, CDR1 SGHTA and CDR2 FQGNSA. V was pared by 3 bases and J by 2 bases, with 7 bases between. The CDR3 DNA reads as TGTGCCAGCAGCTTCGGGACAAACACCGGGGAGCTGTTTTTT. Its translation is CASSFGTNTGELFF. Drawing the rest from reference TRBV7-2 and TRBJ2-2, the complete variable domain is GAGVSQSPSNKVTEKGKDVELRCDPISGHTALYWYRQSLGQGLEFLIYFQGNSAPDKSGLPSDRFSAERTGGSVSTLTIQRTQQEDSAVYLCASSFGTNTGELFFGEGSRLTVL.

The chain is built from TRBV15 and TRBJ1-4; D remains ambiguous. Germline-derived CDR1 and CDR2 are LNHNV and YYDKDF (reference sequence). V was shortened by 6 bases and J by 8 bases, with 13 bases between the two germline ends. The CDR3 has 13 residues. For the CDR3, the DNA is TGTGCCACCAGTGTGTGGGGAACCGAAAAACTGTTTTTT. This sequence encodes CATSVWGTEKLFF. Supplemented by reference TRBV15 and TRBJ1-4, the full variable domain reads DAMVIQNPRYQVTQFGKPVTLSCSQTLNHNVMYWYQQKSSQAPKLLFHYYDKDFNNEADTPDNFQSRRPNTSFCFLDIRSPGLGDTAMYLCATSVWGTEKLFFGSGTQLSVL.

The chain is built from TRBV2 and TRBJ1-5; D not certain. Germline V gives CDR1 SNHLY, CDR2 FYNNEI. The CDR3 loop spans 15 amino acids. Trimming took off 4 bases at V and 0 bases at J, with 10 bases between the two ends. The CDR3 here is CASSARTASNQPQHF. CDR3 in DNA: TGTGCCAGCAGTGCCCGGACGGCTAGCAATCAGCCCCAGCATTTT.

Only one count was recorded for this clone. CDR3 in amino acids: CASSTEGVATAFQTQYF. In DNA form, the CDR3 reads TGTGCCAGCAGCACAGAGGGGGTAGCCACTGCTTTTCAGACCCAGTACTTC. V gene TRBV21-1 combines with J gene TRBJ2-5; the table's D call TRBD1 went unverified against the DNA. TRBV21-1 constitutes a pseudogene. The CDR3 is made up of 17 amino acids.

The CDR3 DNA sequence: TGTGCCAGCAGTTCGTACAGGGGATACGTAAATGAGCAGTTCTTC. This gives the protein CASSSYRGYVNEQFF. The J gene is TRBJ2-1, the V gene TRBV28; 7 positions agree with TRBD1. The ends lost 4 bases at V and 7 bases at J; junction bases unmatched: 10. This CDR3 spans 15 amino acids. The germline V gene has CDR1 MDHEN and CDR2 SYDVKM. The full variable domain, rest sourced from reference TRBV28 and TRBJ2-1, is DVKVTQSSRYLVKRTGEKVFLECVQDMDHENMFWYRQDPGLGLRLIYFSYDVKMKEKGDIPEGYSVSREKKERFSLILESASTNQTSMYLCASSSYRGYVNEQFFGPGTRLTVL.

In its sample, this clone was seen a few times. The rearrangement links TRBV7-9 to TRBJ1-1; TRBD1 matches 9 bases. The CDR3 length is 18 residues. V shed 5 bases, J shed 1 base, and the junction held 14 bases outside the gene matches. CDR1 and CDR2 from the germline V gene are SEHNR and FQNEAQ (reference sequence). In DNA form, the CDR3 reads TGTGCCAGCAGCGGTATAATGGGACAGGGCGGCGAGAACACTGAAGCTTTCTTT. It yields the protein CASSGIMGQGGENTEAFF.

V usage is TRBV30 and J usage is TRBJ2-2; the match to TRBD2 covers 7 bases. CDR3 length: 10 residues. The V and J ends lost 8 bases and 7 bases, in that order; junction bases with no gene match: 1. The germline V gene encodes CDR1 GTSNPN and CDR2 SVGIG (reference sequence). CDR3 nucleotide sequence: TGTGCCGGGGGGGGCGGGGAGCTGTTTTTT. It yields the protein CAGGGGELFF.

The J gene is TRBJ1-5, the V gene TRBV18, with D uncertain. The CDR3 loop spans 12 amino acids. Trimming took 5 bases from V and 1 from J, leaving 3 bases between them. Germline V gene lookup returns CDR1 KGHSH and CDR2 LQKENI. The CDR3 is CASSGSNQPQHF. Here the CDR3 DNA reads TGTGCCAGCTCAGGAAGCAATCAGCCCCAGCATTTT.

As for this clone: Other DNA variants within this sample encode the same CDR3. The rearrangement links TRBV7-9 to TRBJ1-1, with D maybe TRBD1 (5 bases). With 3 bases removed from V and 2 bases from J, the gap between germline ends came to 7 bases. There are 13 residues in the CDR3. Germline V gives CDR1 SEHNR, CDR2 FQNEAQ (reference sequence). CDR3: CASSLGTNTEAFF. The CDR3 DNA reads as TGTGCCAGCAGCTTGGGGACCAACACTGAAGCTTTCTTT.

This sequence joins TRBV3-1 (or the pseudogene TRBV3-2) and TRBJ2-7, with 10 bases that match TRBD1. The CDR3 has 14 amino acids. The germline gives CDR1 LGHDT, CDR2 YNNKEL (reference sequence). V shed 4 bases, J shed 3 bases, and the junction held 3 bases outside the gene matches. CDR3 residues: CASSPGTGVYEQYF. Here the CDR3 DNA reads TGTGCCAGCAGCCCAGGGACAGGGGTCTACGAGCAGTACTTC.

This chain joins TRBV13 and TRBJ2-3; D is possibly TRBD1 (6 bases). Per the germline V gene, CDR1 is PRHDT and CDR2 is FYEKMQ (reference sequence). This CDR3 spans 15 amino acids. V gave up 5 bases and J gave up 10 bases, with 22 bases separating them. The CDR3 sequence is CASSHSQGPQESQYF. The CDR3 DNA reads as TGTGCCAGCAGCCACTCTCAGGGGCCTCAAGAATCGCAGTATTTT.

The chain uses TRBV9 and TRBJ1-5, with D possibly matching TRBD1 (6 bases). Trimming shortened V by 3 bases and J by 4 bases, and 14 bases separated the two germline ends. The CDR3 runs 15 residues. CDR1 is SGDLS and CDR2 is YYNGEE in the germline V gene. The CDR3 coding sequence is TGTGCCAGCAGCGGGGGACACGGCCTAAATCAGCCCCAGCATTTT. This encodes CASSGGHGLNQPQHF.

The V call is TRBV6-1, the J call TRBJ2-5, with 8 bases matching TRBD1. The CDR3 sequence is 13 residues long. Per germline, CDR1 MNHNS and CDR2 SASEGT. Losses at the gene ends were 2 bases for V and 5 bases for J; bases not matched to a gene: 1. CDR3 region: CASSEQGAETQYF. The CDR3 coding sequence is TGTGCCAGCAGTGAACAGGGGGCCGAGACCCAGTACTTC.

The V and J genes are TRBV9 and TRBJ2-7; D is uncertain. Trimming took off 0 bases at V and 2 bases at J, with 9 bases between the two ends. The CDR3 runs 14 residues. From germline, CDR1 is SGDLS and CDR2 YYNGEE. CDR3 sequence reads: CASSVEPSTYEQYF. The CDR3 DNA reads TGTGCCAGCAGCGTAGAACCCAGTACCTACGAGCAGTACTTC. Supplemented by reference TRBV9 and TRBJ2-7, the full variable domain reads DSGVTQTPKHLITATGQRVTLRCSPRSGDLSVYWYQQSLDQGLQFLIQYYNGEERAKGNILERFSAQQFPDLHSELNLSSLELGDSALYFCASSVEPSTYEQYFGPGTRLTVT.

CDR3 amino acids: CASSLGTGTGTPYEQYF. CDR3 coding DNA: TGTGCCAGCAGCTTGGGAACCGGGACAGGGACCCCCTACGAGCAGTACTTC. The chain is built from TRBV7-9 and TRBJ2-7; 9 positions agree with TRBD1. The CDR3 consists of 17 residues. V lost 3 bases and J lost 2; bases outside the gene matches: 11. The germline V gene encodes CDR1 SEHNR and CDR2 FQNEAQ (reference sequence).

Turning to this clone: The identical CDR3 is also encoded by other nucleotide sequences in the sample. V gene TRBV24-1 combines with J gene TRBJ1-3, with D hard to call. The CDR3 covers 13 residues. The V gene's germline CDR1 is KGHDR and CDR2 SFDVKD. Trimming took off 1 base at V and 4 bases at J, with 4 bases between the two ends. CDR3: CATSDLSGNTIYF. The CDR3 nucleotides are TGTGCCACCAGTGATTTATCAGGAAACACCATATATTTT.